Listed below are T cell receptor beta chains from one sample, sequenced in a study of cytotoxic CD8 clonotypes in ibrutinib-treated CLL. Only in-frame clones appear in the TCRdb table, and some are missing; sequencing was by immunoSEQ multiplex PCR. The data contain fewer than 400,000 clones, approximately 67% of them singletons. Sequencing used PBMCs, obtained after 36 months of ibrutinib treatment. The receptors derive from a human donor with chronic lymphocytic leukemia. Both conserved end residues are trimmed from each CDR3. For some rows the clone size is stated as once, few or many, or as a class when expanded; others skip it.

>TRBJ2-5|-|TRBV9
ASSVGTGFETQY
>TRBJ2-3|-|TRBV7-3
ASSLGWEGDTQY
>TRBJ2-7|-|TRBV5-4
ASSLGAVYEQY
>TRBJ2-6|-|TRBV4-1
ASSQEPRTGANVLT
>TRBJ2-7|-|TRBV6-5
ASSVGQGLYEQY
>TRBJ2-7|-|TRBV29-1
SVHDVYEQY
>TRBJ2-5|-|TRBV7-9
ASIRGLAGEEETQY
>TRBJ1-5|-|TRBV6-5
ASSQNREGWPQH
>TRBJ1-2|-|TRBV2
ASSDGAGFGYT
>TRBJ2-2|-|TRBV7-6
ASSRNTGELF
>TRBJ1-4|once|TRBV2
ASSEAEAWNEKLF
>TRBJ2-2|-|TRBV2
ASKWGTVNTGELF
>TRBJ1-4|-|TRBV7-9
ASSLQGGPTNEKLF
>TRBJ2-3|-|TRBV29-1
SVPRGRGTDTQY
>TRBJ2-3|once|TRBV2
ASSNNRGVGDTQY
>TRBJ2-7|-|TRBV14
ASSQDGGRYEQY
>TRBJ1-4|-|TRBV6-1
ASSGDQGSNEKLF
>TRBJ1-1|few|TRBV4-2
ASSQDRWMNTEAF
>TRBJ1-1|-|TRBV29-1
SASRDRGPNTEAF
>TRBJ2-7|-|TRBV18
ASSPLRQGSYEQY
>TRBJ2-7|-|TRBV13
ASSQAGSYEQY
>TRBJ1-1|once|TRBV29-1
SVEKETHEAF
>TRBJ2-3|few|TRBV11-2
ASSLVVGTVLHTQY
>TRBJ2-1|-|TRBV6-5
ASYNEQF
>TRBJ2-7|few|TRBV5-1
ASSLTGTAYEQY
>TRBJ1-5|few|TRBV19
ASSIGQGVGNQPQH
>TRBJ1-1|-|TRBV29-1
SVDIDRITEAF
>TRBJ2-5|-|TRBV5-6
ASSRLAGEETQY
>TRBJ1-4|-|TRBV2
ASRGQAFDEKLF
>TRBJ2-1|-|TRBV2
ASNQGSGKEQF
>TRBJ1-5|-|TRBV4-1
ASSQLPGQGQPQH
>TRBJ2-7|-|TRBV29-1
SVAGDPSSYEQY
>TRBJ1-3|-|TRBV4-3
ASSQDRKYSGNTIY
>TRBJ1-4|-|TRBV7-9
ASSLGGTGLNEKLF
>TRBJ1-4|-|TRBV15
ATSRGGAGVVEKLF
>TRBJ2-4|-|TRBV9
ASSTTGELKNIQY
>TRBJ1-5|-|TRBV6-5
ASARTVNQPQH
>TRBJ1-2|-|TRBV19
ASSMDRKPTNYGYT
>TRBJ2-1|-|TRBV10-3
AISGVGGSSYNEQF
>TRBJ1-2|few|TRBV9
ASSRSAYGYT
>TRBJ2-7|-|TRBV30
AWSPRGAYEQY
>TRBJ1-3|-|TRBV19
ASSRPSSGNTIY
>TRBJ1-5|-|TRBV27
ASMDGYSNQPQH
>TRBJ2-5|-|TRBV15
ATSRPGGGKRY
>TRBJ1-1|few|TRBV21-1
ASSKVPGMEHTEAF
>TRBJ2-1|-|TRBV19
ASSIADTGRYNEQF
>TRBJ1-1|-|TRBV28
ASSFGLEAF
>TRBJ2-7|-|TRBV5-1
ASSLGGTTRYEQY
>TRBJ2-7|once|TRBV28
ASRSLRGHWEY
>TRBJ1-2|-|TRBV5-1
ASSPPRDSGPGGYT
>TRBJ1-1|-|TRBV4-1
ASSLTGQSNTEAF
>TRBJ1-2|-|TRBV18
ASSPRDRVHGYT
>TRBJ1-6|-|TRBV4-1
ASSPEGGWNSPLH
>TRBJ2-3|-|TRBV11-2
ASKSRWRSPDTDTQY
>TRBJ1-4|-|TRBV5-1
ASSWGQLVREKLF
>TRBJ1-5|-|TRBV19
ASSIRGPAGQPQH
>TRBJ2-2|-|TRBV6-4
ASSEGGGNTGELF